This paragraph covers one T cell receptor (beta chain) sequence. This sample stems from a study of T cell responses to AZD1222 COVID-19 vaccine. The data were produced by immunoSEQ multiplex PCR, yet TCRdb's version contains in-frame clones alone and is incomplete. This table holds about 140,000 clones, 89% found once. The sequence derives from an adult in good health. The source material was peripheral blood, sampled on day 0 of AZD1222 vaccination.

The CDR3 sequence: CASSQVPGSLSTDTQYF. In DNA, the CDR3 is TGCGCCAGCAGCCAAGTCCCGGGCAGCCTAAGCACAGATACGCAGTATTTT. The rearrangement links TRBV4-1 to TRBJ2-3; D unresolved. V was pared by 1 base and J by 0 bases, with 14 bases between. CDR3 length: 17 residues. CDR1 MGHRA and CDR2 YSYEKL come from the germline V gene.